This T cell receptor (beta chain) was found in a study of T-cell reconstitution after alpha-beta-depleted transplantation in children. This sample's TCRbeta library carried unique molecular identifier barcodes. TCRdb reprocessed the PCR reads via MiXCR and lists one record per CDR3 protein. This sample has approximately 32,000 distinct CDR3 sequences, with approximately 7% found just once. Ten or more counts support this clonotype. Antigen specificity is unknown. Notes on the study in general: The origin of alpha-beta T cells about two months after transplant was reportedly several hundred expanded graft clones. Surviving recipient T cells and thymic progenitors underlay high day-60 TCRbeta diversity in some patients.

This TCR derives from a child less than two years old who had a stem cell transplant for acute myeloid leukemia, so the T cells may come from the graft donor. The sequencing here drew on peripheral blood, taken 60 days after TCRalphabeta/CD19-depleted stem cell transplant.

This chain's CDR3 is CASSFRPRGSYNEQFF. The CDR3 DNA reads as TGCGCCAGCAGCTTCCGCCCCAGGGGCTCCTACAATGAGCAGTTCTTC. J is TRBJ2-1 and V is TRBV5-1; possibly TRBD1 for D (6 bases). V lost 2 bases and J lost 0, with 12 bases in between. Germline V CDR1 and CDR2: SGHRS, YFSETQ. This CDR3 is 16 amino acids long.